This TCR beta chain was sequenced in a study of cytomegalovirus exposure and HLA in healthy donors. To note about this clone: Its antigen is unidentified.

The CDR3 has 14 residues. The V end was cut by 5 bases, the J end by 1 base, with 11 bases between. CDR1 and CDR2 (germline): SGHTA, FQGNSA. Primers: 60 Vbeta forward and 13 Jbeta reverse. The assay was immunoSEQ multiplex PCR, and TCRdb's table has in-frame clones only and misses some. There are roughly 120,000 clones in the sample, with under 1.3% held by the top ten. General observations from the study: Later work found most CMV-associated TCR beta chains apparently HLA-restricted.

The sequencing input was PBMCs. The TCR was taken from a young man in good health and CMV-seronegative. The V and J genes are TRBV7-2 and TRBJ1-1; possible D gene TRBD1, 6 bases. The CDR3, as DNA: TGTGCCAGCAGCCCCCGGACAGAGAACACTGAAGCTTTCTTT. It is translated as CASSPRTENTEAFF.